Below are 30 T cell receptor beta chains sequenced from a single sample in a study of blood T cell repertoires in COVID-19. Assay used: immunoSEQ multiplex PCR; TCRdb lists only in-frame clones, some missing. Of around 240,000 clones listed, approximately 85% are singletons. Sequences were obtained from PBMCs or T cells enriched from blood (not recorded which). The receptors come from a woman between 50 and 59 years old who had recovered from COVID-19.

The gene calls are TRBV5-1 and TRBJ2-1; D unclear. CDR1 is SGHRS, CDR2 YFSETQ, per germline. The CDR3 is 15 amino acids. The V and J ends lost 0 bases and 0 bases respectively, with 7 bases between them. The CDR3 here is CASSLAQNSYNEQFF. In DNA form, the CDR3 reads TGCGCCAGCAGCTTGGCGCAGAACTCCTACAATGAGCAGTTCTTC.

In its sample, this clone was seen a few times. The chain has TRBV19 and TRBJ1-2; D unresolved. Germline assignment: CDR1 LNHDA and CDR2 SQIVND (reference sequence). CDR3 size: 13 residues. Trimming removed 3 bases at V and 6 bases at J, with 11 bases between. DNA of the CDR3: TGTGCCAGTAGTATTAGATCCGGGGATGGCTACACCTTC. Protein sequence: CASSIRSGDGYTF.

CDR3: CASSFISDNEQFF. CDR3 DNA sequence: TGTGCCAGCAGCTTTATAAGCGACAATGAGCAGTTCTTC. The genes are TRBV7-8 and TRBJ2-1; D is ambiguous. Germline CDR1 is SGHVS and CDR2 is FQNEAQ. The CDR3 has 13 residues. With 3 bases removed from V and 5 bases from J, the gap between germline ends came to 8 bases.

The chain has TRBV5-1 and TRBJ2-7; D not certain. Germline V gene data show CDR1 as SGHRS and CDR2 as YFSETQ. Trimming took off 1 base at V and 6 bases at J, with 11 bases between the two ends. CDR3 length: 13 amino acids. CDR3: CASSLYEVGEQYF. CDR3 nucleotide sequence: TGCGCCAGCAGCTTGTACGAGGTTGGCGAGCAGTACTTC.

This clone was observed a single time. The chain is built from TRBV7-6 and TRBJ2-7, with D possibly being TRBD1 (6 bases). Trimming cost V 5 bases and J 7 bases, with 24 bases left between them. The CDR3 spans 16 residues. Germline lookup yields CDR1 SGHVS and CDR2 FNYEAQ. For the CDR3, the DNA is TGTGCCAGCAGCGAGTCGACAGGAAAGGGTGCTGGGGAGCAGTACTTC. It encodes CASSESTGKGAGEQYF.

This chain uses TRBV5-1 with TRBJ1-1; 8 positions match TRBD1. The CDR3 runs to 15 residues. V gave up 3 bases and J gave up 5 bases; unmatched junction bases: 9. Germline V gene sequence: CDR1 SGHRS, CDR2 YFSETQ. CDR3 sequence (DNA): TGCGCCAGCAGCTCGTCAACAGGGGGAAAAACTGAAGCTTTCTTT. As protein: CASSSSTGGKTEAFF.

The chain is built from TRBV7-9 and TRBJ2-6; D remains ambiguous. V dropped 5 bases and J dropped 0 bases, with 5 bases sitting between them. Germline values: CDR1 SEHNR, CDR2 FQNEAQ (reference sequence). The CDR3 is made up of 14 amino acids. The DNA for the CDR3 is TGTGCCAGCAGCCTATACTCTGGGGCCAACGTCCTGACTTTC. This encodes CASSLYSGANVLTF.

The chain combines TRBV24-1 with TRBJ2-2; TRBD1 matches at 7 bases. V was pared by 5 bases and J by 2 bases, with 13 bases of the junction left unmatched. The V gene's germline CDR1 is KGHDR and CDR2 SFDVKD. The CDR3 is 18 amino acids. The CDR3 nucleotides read TGTGCCACCAGTGGATCCGGCCGAGGGGGCGCAAACACCGGGGAGCTGTTTTTT. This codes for CATSGSGRGGANTGELFF.

CDR3 in amino acids: CASSRRQVFDEQYF. The CDR3 DNA sequence: TGTGCCAGCAGTCGAAGACAGGTATTCGACGAGCAGTACTTC. This chain connects TRBV27 to TRBJ2-7, with D possibly matching TRBD1 (6 bases). Germline loops: CDR1 MNHEY, CDR2 SMNVEV (reference sequence). Trimming stripped 5 bases from V and 5 bases from J, with 16 bases between. This CDR3 has 14 residues.

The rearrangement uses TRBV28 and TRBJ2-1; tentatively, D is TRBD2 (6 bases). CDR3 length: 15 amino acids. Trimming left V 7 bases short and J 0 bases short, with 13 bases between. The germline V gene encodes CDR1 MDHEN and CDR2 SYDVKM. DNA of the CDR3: TGTGCCAGCATCCCTGGAGGGAGCTCCTACAATGAGCAGTTCTTC. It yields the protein CASIPGGSSYNEQFF.

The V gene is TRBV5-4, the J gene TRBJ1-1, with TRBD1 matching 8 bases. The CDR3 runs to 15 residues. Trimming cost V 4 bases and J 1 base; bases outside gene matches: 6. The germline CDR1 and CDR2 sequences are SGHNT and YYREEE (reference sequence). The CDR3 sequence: CASSHTGTGNTEAFF. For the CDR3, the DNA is TGTGCCAGCAGCCATACTGGGACAGGGAACACTGAAGCTTTCTTT.

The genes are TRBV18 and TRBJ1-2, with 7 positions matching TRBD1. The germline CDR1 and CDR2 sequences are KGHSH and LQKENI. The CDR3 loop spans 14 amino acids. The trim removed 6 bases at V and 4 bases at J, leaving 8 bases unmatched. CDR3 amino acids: CASSLSQGGYGYTF. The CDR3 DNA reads TGTGCCAGCTCCCTATCCCAGGGGGGCTATGGCTACACCTTC.

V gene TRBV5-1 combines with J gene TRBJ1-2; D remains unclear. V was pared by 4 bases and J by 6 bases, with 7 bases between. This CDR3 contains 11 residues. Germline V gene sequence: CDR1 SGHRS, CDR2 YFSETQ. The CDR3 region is CASSAADGYTF. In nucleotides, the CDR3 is TGCGCCAGCAGCGCGGCCGATGGCTACACCTTC.

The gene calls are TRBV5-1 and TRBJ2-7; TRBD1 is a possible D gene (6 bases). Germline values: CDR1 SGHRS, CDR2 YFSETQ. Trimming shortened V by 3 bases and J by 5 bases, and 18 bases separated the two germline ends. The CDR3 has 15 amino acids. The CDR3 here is CASSSYGQGPHEQYF. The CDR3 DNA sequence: TGCGCCAGCAGCTCCTACGGGCAGGGGCCCCACGAGCAGTACTTC. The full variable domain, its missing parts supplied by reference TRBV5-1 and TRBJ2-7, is KAGVTQTPRYLIKTRGQQVTLSCSPISGHRSVSWYQQTPGQGLQFLFEYFSETQRNKGNFPGRFSGRQFSNSRSEMNVSTLELGDSALYLCASSSYGQGPHEQYFGPGTRLTVT.

The CDR3 DNA is TGTGCCAGCAGCCTACGGACTAGCGGGAGAGGGGAGACCCAGTACTTC. This gives the protein CASSLRTSGRGETQYF. The chain combines TRBV4-2 with TRBJ2-5, with 13 bases matching TRBD2. The CDR3 has 16 amino acids. Germline CDR1 reads LGHNA; CDR2 reads YNFKEQ. The ends lost 4 bases at V and 5 bases at J; junction bases unmatched: 7.

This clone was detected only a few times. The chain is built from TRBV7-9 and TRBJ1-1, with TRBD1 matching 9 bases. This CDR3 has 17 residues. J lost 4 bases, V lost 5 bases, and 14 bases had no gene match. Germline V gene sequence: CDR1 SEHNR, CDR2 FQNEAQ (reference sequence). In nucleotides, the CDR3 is TGTGCCAGCAGCCCTGTCCCGGGACAGGGTTTGGGCACTGAAGCTTTCTTT. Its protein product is CASSPVPGQGLGTEAFF.

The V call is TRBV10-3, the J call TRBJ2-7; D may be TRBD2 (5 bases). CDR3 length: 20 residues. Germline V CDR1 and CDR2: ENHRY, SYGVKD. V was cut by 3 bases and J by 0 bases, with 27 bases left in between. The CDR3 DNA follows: TGTGCCATCAGTGACCATCGCTCACTAAAAGTTTTGGGGAGCTCCTACGAGCAGTACTTC. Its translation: CAISDHRSLKVLGSSYEQYF.

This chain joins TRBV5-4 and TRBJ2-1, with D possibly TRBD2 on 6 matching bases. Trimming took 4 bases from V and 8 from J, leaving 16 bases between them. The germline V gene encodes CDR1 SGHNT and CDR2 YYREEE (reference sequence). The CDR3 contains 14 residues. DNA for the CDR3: TGTGCCAGCAGCGATTCCCGGAGGGCCGATGAGCAGTTCTTC. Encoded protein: CASSDSRRADEQFF.

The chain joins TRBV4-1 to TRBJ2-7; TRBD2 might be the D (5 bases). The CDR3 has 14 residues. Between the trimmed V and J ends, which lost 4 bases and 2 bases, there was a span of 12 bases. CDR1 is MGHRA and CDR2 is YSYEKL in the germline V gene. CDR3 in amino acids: CASSPLVGAYEQYF. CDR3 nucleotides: TGCGCCAGCAGCCCCCTAGTCGGGGCCTACGAGCAGTACTTC.

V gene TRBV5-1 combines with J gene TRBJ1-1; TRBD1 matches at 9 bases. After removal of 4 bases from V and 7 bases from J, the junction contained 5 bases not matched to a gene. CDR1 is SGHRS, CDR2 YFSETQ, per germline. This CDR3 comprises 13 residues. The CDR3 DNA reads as TGCGCCAGCAGCAACACAGGGGGCCATGAAGCTTTCTTT. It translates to CASSNTGGHEAFF.

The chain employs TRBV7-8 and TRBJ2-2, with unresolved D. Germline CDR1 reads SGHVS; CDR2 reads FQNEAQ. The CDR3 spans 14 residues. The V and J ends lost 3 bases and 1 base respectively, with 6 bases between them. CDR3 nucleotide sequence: TGTGCCAGCAGCTTCACCAGGAACACCGGGGAGCTGTTTTTT. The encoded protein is CASSFTRNTGELFF. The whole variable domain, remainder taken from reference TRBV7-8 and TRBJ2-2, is GAGVSQSPRYKVAKRGQDVALRCDPISGHVSLFWYQQALGQGPEFLTYFQNEAQLDKSGLPSDRFFAERPEGSVSTLKIQRTQQEDSAVYLCASSFTRNTGELFFGEGSRLTVL.

The CDR3 is CASSLGGADTQYF. The CDR3, as DNA: TGTGCCAGCAGTTTGGGCGGGGCAGATACGCAGTATTTT. The chain uses TRBV12-3 or TRBV12-4 and TRBJ2-3; D may be TRBD2 (6 bases). CDR3 size: 13 residues. Trimming removed 3 bases at V and 4 bases at J, with 8 bases between.

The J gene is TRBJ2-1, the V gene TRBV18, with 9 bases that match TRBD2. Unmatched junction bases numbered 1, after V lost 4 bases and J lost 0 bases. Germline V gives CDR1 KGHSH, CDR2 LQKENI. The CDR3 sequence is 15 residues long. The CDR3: CASSRLADSYNEQFF. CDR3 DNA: TGTGCCAGCTCACGACTAGCGGACTCCTACAATGAGCAGTTCTTC. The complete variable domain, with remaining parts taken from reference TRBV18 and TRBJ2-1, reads NAGVMQNPRHLVRRRGQEARLRCSPMKGHSHVYWYRQLPEEGLKFMVYLQKENIIDESGMPKERFSAEFPKEGPSILRIQQVVRGDSAAYFCASSRLADSYNEQFFGPGTRLTVL.

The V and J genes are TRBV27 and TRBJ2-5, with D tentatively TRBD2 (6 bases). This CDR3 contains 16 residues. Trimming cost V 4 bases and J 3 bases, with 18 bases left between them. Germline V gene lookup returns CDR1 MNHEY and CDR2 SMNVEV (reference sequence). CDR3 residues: CASSSPSEGYKETQYF. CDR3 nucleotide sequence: TGTGCCAGCAGTTCCCCCTCGGAGGGATATAAAGAGACCCAGTACTTC.

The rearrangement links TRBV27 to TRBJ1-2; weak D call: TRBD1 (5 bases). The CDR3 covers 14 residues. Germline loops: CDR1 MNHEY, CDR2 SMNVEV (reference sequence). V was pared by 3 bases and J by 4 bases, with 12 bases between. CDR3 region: CASSFRGSSYGYTF. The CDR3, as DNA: TGTGCCAGCAGTTTTCGGGGGAGTTCCTATGGCTACACCTTC.

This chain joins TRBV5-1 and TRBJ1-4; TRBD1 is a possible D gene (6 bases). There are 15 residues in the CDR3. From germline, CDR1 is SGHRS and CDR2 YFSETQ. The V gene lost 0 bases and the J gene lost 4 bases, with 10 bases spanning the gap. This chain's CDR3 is CASSLDQGINEKLFF. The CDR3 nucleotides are TGCGCCAGCAGCTTGGACCAGGGGATTAATGAAAAACTGTTTTTT.

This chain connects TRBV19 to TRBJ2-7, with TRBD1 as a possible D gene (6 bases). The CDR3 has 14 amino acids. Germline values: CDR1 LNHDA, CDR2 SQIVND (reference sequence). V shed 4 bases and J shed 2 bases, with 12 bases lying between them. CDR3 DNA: TGTGCCAGTAGTACCTGGACAGTCCCCTACGAGCAGTACTTC. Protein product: CASSTWTVPYEQYF.

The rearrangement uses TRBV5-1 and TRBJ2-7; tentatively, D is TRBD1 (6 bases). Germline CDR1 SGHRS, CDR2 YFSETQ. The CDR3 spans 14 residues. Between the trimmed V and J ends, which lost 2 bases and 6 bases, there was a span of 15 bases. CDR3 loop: CASSLDLPGVEQYF. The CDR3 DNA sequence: TGCGCCAGCAGCTTAGACCTACCAGGGGTCGAGCAGTACTTC.

This CDR3 reads CASSTRDTMGDEQFF. DNA for the CDR3: TGTGCCAGTAGTACCCGGGACACAATGGGGGATGAGCAGTTCTTC. V gene TRBV19 combines with J gene TRBJ2-1; possible D gene TRBD1, 6 bases. Trimming removed 4 bases at V and 8 bases at J, with 18 bases between. Germline V gives CDR1 LNHDA, CDR2 SQIVND (reference sequence). This CDR3 comprises 15 residues.

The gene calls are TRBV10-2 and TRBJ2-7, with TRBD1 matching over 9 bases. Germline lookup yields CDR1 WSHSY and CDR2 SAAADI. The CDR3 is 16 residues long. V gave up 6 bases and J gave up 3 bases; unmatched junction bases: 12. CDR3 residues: CASRGNSGTGLYEQYF. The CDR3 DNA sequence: TGCGCCAGCAGAGGTAATTCCGGGACAGGGCTCTACGAGCAGTACTTC.